Given below is one TCR beta chain in context. Its specificity is not known. This CDR3 is 13 amino acids long. Trimming stripped 3 bases from V and 6 bases from J, with 12 bases between. Patients who underwent sequencing had shown CD8+CD57+ cell expansion by flow cytometry. As a group, the patients uniformly had severe acquired aplastic anemia. TCR beta VDJ and CDR3 profiles were obtained from a genomic DNA template. In TCRdb, the reads were re-called with MiXCR into one record per CDR3 protein. Of under 200,000 distinct CDR3 sequences in the sample, less than 60% were seen once. This entry comes from a study of CD8+CD57+ T cells in acquired aplastic anemia. In the study overall: Recorded DNA amounts for sorted CD4+ and CD8+ cells had an average of 3.2 ug.

Broader study findings: Patients and controls shared twenty-nine CD8+ CDR3 sequences, which appeared highly expressed in patients and within their immunodominant clones. Significant differences in CD8+ Simpson's diversity were not observed between patients and controls.

The sequence came from a human donor with aplastic anemia. The specimen sequenced was sorted CD4+, CD8+, or CD8+CD57+ T cells (not recorded which) from PBMCs. The chain combines TRBV12-3 or TRBV12-4 with TRBJ2-7; possibly TRBD2 for D (5 bases). CDR3 sequence reads: CASSFKLDTEQYF. The CDR3 coding sequence is TGTGCCAGCAGTTTCAAACTAGATACCGAGCAGTACTTC.